These T cell receptor beta chains were read from a single sample in a study of technical replicates of blood from several donors. The table came from immunoSEQ multiplex PCR; TCRdb's copy has only in-frame clones and leaves some out. The table has approximately 15,000 clones, about nine tenths seen once. The sequenced sample consisted of PBMCs. The receptors were sampled from a human donor in good health. Each CDR3 is given with its conserved first and last residue. A D gene is named only where the DNA matches it firmly. A clone size is listed for some rows: how often the clone was seen (once, few, many), or a class if it is expanded.

clone size: -; V gene: TRBV30; J gene: TRBJ1-1; D gene: -; CDR3 DNA: TGTGCCTGGAGTGTATCACAGCCCTACCTGAACACTGAAGCTTTCTTT; CDR3 protein: CAWSVSQPYLNTEAFF
clone size: -; V gene: TRBV28; J gene: TRBJ2-3; D gene: TRBD2; CDR3 DNA: TGTGCCAGCAGTTTTGCACGGGAGGGGACAGATACGCAGTATTTT; CDR3 protein: CASSFAREGTDTQYF
clone size: -; V gene: TRBV18; J gene: TRBJ2-7; D gene: -; CDR3 DNA: TGTGCCAGCTCACCTGAGTGGGACTTCCGACCGGAGGGCTACGAGCAGTACTTC; CDR3 protein: CASSPEWDFRPEGYEQYF
clone size: -; V gene: TRBV5-1; J gene: TRBJ2-1; D gene: TRBD2; CDR3 DNA: TGCGCCAGCAGCCCCCTACGACAGCGGGGCTACAATGAGCAGTTCTTC; CDR3 protein: CASSPLRQRGYNEQFF
clone size: -; V gene: TRBV6-5; J gene: TRBJ1-1; D gene: TRBD1; CDR3 DNA: TGTGCCAGCAGTCAGGGGGGAGCGATGAACACTGAAGCTTTCTTT; CDR3 protein: CASSQGGAMNTEAFF
clone size: -; V gene: TRBV2; J gene: TRBJ1-5; D gene: TRBD1; CDR3 DNA: TGTGCCAGCAGTAAAGACAGGGACATAGGACAGCCCCAGCATTTT; CDR3 protein: CASSKDRDIGQPQHF
clone size: -; V gene: TRBV25-1; J gene: TRBJ2-2; D gene: TRBD2; CDR3 DNA: TGTGCCAGCAGTCCACCTAGCGGGAGAAGGGGTACCGGGGAGCTGTTTTTT; CDR3 protein: CASSPPSGRRGTGELFF
clone size: -; V gene: TRBV30; J gene: TRBJ1-5; D gene: -; CDR3 DNA: TGTGCCTGGAGTCTTCTAGGGGCGGACAATCAGCCCCAGCATTTT; CDR3 protein: CAWSLLGADNQPQHF
clone size: once; V gene: TRBV30; J gene: TRBJ1-5; D gene: TRBD1; CDR3 DNA: TGTGCCTGCCGCACCGGGGGGGCACAGGGGGCTGAGCAGCCCCAGCATTTT; CDR3 protein: CACRTGGAQGAEQPQHF
clone size: once; V gene: TRBV28; J gene: TRBJ2-7; D gene: -; CDR3 DNA: TGTGCCAGCAGTCCTGGGGGGGCCGGCCGTCGTGGGGAGAGCTCCTACGAGCAGTACTTC; CDR3 protein: CASSPGGAGRRGESSYEQYF
clone size: -; V gene: TRBV14; J gene: TRBJ1-2; D gene: -; CDR3 DNA: TGTGCCACCAGCGCGGGCTATGGCTACACCTTC; CDR3 protein: CATSAGYGYTF
clone size: -; V gene: TRBV7-9; J gene: TRBJ2-7; D gene: TRBD2; CDR3 DNA: TGTGCCAGCAGCCCAGCGGGATCGTTCGAGCAGTACTTC; CDR3 protein: CASSPAGSFEQYF
clone size: -; V gene: TRBV5-1; J gene: TRBJ2-1; D gene: TRBD2; CDR3 DNA: TGCGCCAGCCATCTAGCGGGAGGTGGGTATGAGCAGTTCTTC; CDR3 protein: CASHLAGGGYEQFF
clone size: once; V gene: TRBV29-1; J gene: TRBJ1-2; D gene: -; CDR3 DNA: TGCAGTGTGCGGGGGCCTGCAGGGGGCTACACCTTC; CDR3 protein: CSVRGPAGGYTF
clone size: -; V gene: TRBV6-5; J gene: TRBJ2-7; D gene: -; CDR3 DNA: TGTGCCAGCAGCAAAAAAAGCACCTACGAGCAGTACTTC; CDR3 protein: CASSKKSTYEQYF
clone size: -; V gene: TRBV27; J gene: TRBJ2-7; D gene: -; CDR3 DNA: TGTGCCAGCAGAATGACAGGTACCTACGAGCAGTACTTC; CDR3 protein: CASRMTGTYEQYF
clone size: -; V gene: TRBV27; J gene: TRBJ1-2; D gene: TRBD1; CDR3 DNA: TGTGCCAGCAGCTCGGGACAGGGGAACTATGGCTACACCTTC; CDR3 protein: CASSSGQGNYGYTF
clone size: -; V gene: TRBV5-6; J gene: TRBJ2-1; D gene: -; CDR3 DNA: TGTGCCAGCAGCTTGTACGGGAGCGGGAATGAGCAGTTCTTC; CDR3 protein: CASSLYGSGNEQFF
clone size: -; V gene: TRBV6-1; J gene: TRBJ2-3; D gene: -; CDR3 DNA: TGTGCCAGTGGAGGGACGGAGAACACAGATACGCAGTATTTT; CDR3 protein: CASGGTENTDTQYF
clone size: few; V gene: TRBV9; J gene: TRBJ1-1; D gene: -; CDR3 DNA: TGTGCCAGCAGCGTAGGGCCGGAGACTGAAGCTTTCTTT; CDR3 protein: CASSVGPETEAFF
clone size: -; V gene: TRBV29-1; J gene: TRBJ2-3; D gene: TRBD2; CDR3 DNA: TGCAGCGTGGACGGACTAGCGGGGGAAGATACGCAGTATTTT; CDR3 protein: CSVDGLAGEDTQYF
clone size: -; V gene: TRBV15; J gene: TRBJ2-7; D gene: -; CDR3 DNA: TGTGCCACCAGCAGAGAAAAGGGACAAAGACACGAGCAGTACTTC; CDR3 protein: CATSREKGQRHEQYF
clone size: -; V gene: TRBV11-2; J gene: TRBJ2-1; D gene: -; CDR3 DNA: TGTGCCAGCAGCTTAGAACTCGACGGGGGAGACAATGAGCAGTTCTTC; CDR3 protein: CASSLELDGGDNEQFF